Listed below are T cell receptor beta chains from one sample, sequenced in a study of radiation and T cells in renal cell carcinoma. The repertoire was sequenced with immunoSEQ multiplex PCR; TCRdb's copy has only in-frame clones and lacks some. The profile shows about 26,000 clones, roughly 80% of them singletons. The material was blood, obtained from a patient whose treatment included radiotherapy and nephrectomy. These TCRs come from a man aged 60-69 years with renal cell carcinoma. Each CDR3 is given without its conserved first and last residue.

V	J	CDR3
TRBV5-1	TRBJ1-2	ASSLGRSAQIDYGYT
TRBV7-2	TRBJ2-7	ASSRGRVAGLNEQY
TRBV12-5	TRBJ2-5	ASGLGSGGPETQY
TRBV15	TRBJ2-1	ATSRDSRGDNEQF
TRBV11-2	TRBJ2-1	ASSDRKDGNEQF
TRBV5-4	TRBJ1-2	ASSLPGQGMNYGYT
TRBV18	TRBJ2-7	ASSPPTYEQY
TRBV5-6	TRBJ2-3	ASSLATSGTDTQY
TRBV2	TRBJ2-3	ASLPYTDTQY
TRBV10-2	TRBJ2-7	ASSVQGPYEQY
TRBV2	TRBJ2-7	ASMAPKVKQY
TRBV11-2	TRBJ2-5	ASSLTGGPNGETQY
TRBV27	TRBJ1-5	ASSLSIRQGSGNQPQH
TRBV20-1	TRBJ2-1	SAYLNEQF
TRBV19	TRBJ1-5	ASSISTGGWQPQH
TRBV7-8	TRBJ1-3	ASSLARGSSGNTIY
TRBV5-6	TRBJ2-3	ASSQKSMTDTQY
TRBV2	TRBJ2-3	ASSPGTASTDTQY
TRBV5-1	TRBJ2-7	ASSQPGLAAYSYEQY
TRBV7-2	TRBJ2-5	ASSLDWDSTQY
TRBV30	.	AWTLLSGRPGEQY
TRBV15	TRBJ1-6	ATSRELGWRTSSPLH
TRBV7-2	TRBJ2-2	ASSLDFAGELF
TRBV9	TRBJ2-3	ASTGTAGDTQY
TRBV6-5	TRBJ1-2	ASSYTGGPNYGYT
TRBV9	TRBJ2-3	ASSVGALGSGTDTQY
TRBV30	TRBJ2-3	AWSEGVGFDTQY
TRBV7-9	TRBJ1-3	ASSLDWGFSGNTIY
TRBV2	TRBJ1-2	ASSEDRGGYGYT
TRBV30	TRBJ1-1	AWSVLSGGRGAF
TRBV30	TRBJ2-5	AWTRTGGTRTQY
TRBV19	TRBJ2-1	ASSAKQGAIYNEQF
TRBV21-1	TRBJ1-4	ASRGGIDKVHNEKLF
TRBV7-2	TRBJ2-6	ASSYYSGANVLT
TRBV5-1	TRBJ2-6	ASSSREQGVLGSGANVLT
TRBV7-2	TRBJ2-2	ASSLNAGNTGELF
TRBV12-5	TRBJ1-2	ASGFGALSYGYT
TRBV5-1	TRBJ2-7	ASSLTPGQGSKLEQY
TRBV29-1	TRBJ1-2	SVEDPRGKSYGYT
TRBV27	TRBJ1-1	ASARTGGFEAF
TRBV4-2	TRBJ2-1	ASAGHGQF
TRBV10-3	TRBJ2-7	AIKNAGDSYEQY
TRBV5-4	TRBJ1-1	ASSVTGFTEAF
TRBV29-1	TRBJ1-1	SVDFSGGGTEAF
TRBV6-6	TRBJ2-5	ASSYRGEETQY
TRBV5-4	TRBJ2-7	ASSPPGQGTSRPY
TRBV7-2	TRBJ2-5	ASSLAGHQETQY
TRBV6-5	TRBJ1-2	ASSYSRGGGYGYT
TRBV7-4	TRBJ1-1	ASSLRGRGSEAF
TRBV12-2	TRBJ2-3	ASRSRRDREADTQY
TRBV4-1	TRBJ2-7	ASSQARQGYEQY
TRBV18	TRBJ2-2	ASSPKREVFELF
TRBV10-3	TRBJ1-1	AISKRTTPTEAF
TRBV5-6	TRBJ2-5	ASSPGLGSRVETQY
TRBV20-1	TRBJ2-5	SPGTRETQY
TRBV5-4	TRBJ2-1	ASSLTSGRLNEQF